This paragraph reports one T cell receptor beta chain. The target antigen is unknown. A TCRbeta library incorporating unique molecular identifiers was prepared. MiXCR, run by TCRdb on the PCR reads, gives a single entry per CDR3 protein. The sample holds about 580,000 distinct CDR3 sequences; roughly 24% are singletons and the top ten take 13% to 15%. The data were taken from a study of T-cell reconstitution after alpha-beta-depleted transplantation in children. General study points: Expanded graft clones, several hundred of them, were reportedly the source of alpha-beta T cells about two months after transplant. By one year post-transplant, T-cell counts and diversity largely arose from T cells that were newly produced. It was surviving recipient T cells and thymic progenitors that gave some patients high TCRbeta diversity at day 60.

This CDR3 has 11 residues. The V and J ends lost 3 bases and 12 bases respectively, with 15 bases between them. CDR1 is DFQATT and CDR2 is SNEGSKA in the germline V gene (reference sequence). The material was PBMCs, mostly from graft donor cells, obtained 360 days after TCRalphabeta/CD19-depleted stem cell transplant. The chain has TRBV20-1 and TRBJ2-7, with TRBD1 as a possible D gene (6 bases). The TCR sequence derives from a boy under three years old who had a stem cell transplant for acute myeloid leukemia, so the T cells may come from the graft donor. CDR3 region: CSARRGQVRYV. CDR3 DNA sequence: TGCAGTGCTAGGAGGGGACAAGTGCGGTACGTC.